These 19 T cell receptor beta chains were sequenced from one sample in a study of cytomegalovirus exposure and HLA in healthy donors. This PCR relied on a set of 60 Vbeta primers and 13 Jbeta primers. Assay: immunoSEQ multiplex PCR; the TCRdb copy retains only in-frame clones and omits some. Of roughly 90,000 clones in the sample, 74% were seen once. Sequencing was carried out using PBMCs. The origin of the receptors is a man aged 25 to 45 in good health and CMV-seropositive.

This clone was counted a few times. J is TRBJ2-7 and V is TRBV6-1; maybe TRBD1 (8 bases). Trimming took off 6 bases at V and 2 bases at J, with 14 bases between the two ends. The germline V gene has CDR1 MNHNS and CDR2 SASEGT. The CDR3 consists of 14 residues. The CDR3 DNA follows: TGTGCCAGCAGGCCTACAGGGGGGGCCTACGAGCAGTACTTC. Translation gives CASRPTGGAYEQYF.

The chain links TRBV5-4 to TRBJ1-3; 11 nucleotides align to TRBD1. With 4 bases clipped from V and 1 base from J, the junction kept 4 bases outside the gene matches. This CDR3 region has 16 residues. In germline, CDR1 is SGHNT, CDR2 YYREEE (reference sequence). Here the CDR3 reads CASSPGTGGSGNTIYF. CDR3 in DNA: TGTGCCAGCAGCCCGGGGACAGGGGGGTCTGGAAACACCATATATTTT.

This clone was detected once. This sequence joins TRBV19 and TRBJ2-7; no firm D call. The length of the CDR3 is 14 residues. Germline CDR1 LNHDA, CDR2 SQIVND (reference sequence). V dropped 5 bases and J dropped 0 bases, with 11 bases sitting between them. The CDR3 protein is CASSSTPPSYEQYF. CDR3 nucleotide sequence: TGTGCCAGTAGTTCGACTCCCCCCTCCTACGAGCAGTACTTC.

This clone was seen more than once but under ten times. The V and J genes are TRBV4-1 and TRBJ2-6; TRBD1 agrees at 8 bases. V was pared by 4 bases and J by 0 bases, with 11 bases of the junction left unmatched. The germline V gene encodes CDR1 MGHRA and CDR2 YSYEKL. This CDR3 region has 19 residues. CDR3 loop: CASSPRAGGGTSGANVLTF. In DNA, the CDR3 is TGCGCCAGCAGCCCGCGGGCAGGGGGCGGAACCTCTGGGGCCAACGTCCTGACTTTC.

The chain couples TRBV28 to TRBJ1-5; no reliable D call. The V gene lost 4 bases and the J gene lost 2 bases, with 15 bases spanning the gap. The CDR3 runs 16 residues. The germline V gene has CDR1 MDHEN and CDR2 SYDVKM. The CDR3 loop is CASSSYQSSGNQPQHF. The CDR3, as DNA: TGTGCCAGCAGTTCCTACCAAAGCTCTGGCAATCAGCCCCAGCATTTT.

This chain joins TRBV5-1 and TRBJ2-2; maybe TRBD2 (5 bases). With 3 bases removed from V and 10 bases from J, the gap between germline ends came to 16 bases. From germline, CDR1 is SGHRS and CDR2 YFSETQ. The CDR3 consists of 14 residues. The CDR3 DNA is TGCGCCAGCAGCTCCTCCCGGGCCGGGGAGGAGCTGTTTTTT. Protein sequence: CASSSSRAGEELFF.

The J gene is TRBJ1-1, the V gene TRBV7-8, with D tentatively TRBD1 (5 bases). Germline V gives CDR1 SGHVS, CDR2 FQNEAQ. The CDR3 extends over 14 amino acids. The ends were cut back, 0 bases at V and 1 base at J, with 6 bases in the middle. This CDR3 reads CASSLAQGNTEAFF. Written as DNA, the CDR3 is TGTGCCAGCAGCTTAGCGCAGGGGAACACTGAAGCTTTCTTT.

The chain joins TRBV7-2 to TRBJ1-1, with no clear D. V was pared by 2 bases and J by 1 base, with 5 bases between. This CDR3 region has 13 residues. Germline V lookup: CDR1 SGHTA, CDR2 FQGNSA. The CDR3 region has the DNA TGTGCCAGCAGCTTATATCGGAACACTGAAGCTTTCTTT. It encodes CASSLYRNTEAFF.

The chain is built from TRBV6-1 and TRBJ2-7, with TRBD2 identical over 9 bases. The junction had 6 bases not matched to a gene; V was cut back by 6 bases and J by 3 bases. The CDR3 totals 14 residues. The germline gives CDR1 MNHNS, CDR2 SASEGT. The CDR3 nucleotides read TGTGCCAGCAGCGCGGGACTAGCTTTCTACGAGCAGTACTTC. It encodes CASSAGLAFYEQYF.

The rearrangement joins TRBV9 to TRBJ1-1, with 7 bases identical to TRBD1. Unmatched junction bases numbered 12, after V lost 3 bases and J lost 4 bases. This CDR3 contains 16 residues. From germline, CDR1 is SGDLS and CDR2 YYNGEE. The CDR3 loop reads CASSDLQGSLGTEAFF. The CDR3 DNA follows: TGTGCCAGCAGCGACCTACAGGGGTCCCTTGGCACTGAAGCTTTCTTT.

The J gene is TRBJ2-7, the V gene TRBV6-1, with TRBD2 matching over 8 bases. From germline, CDR1 is MNHNS and CDR2 SASEGT. The ends lost 7 bases at V and 5 bases at J; junction bases unmatched: 10. The CDR3 totals 14 residues. As DNA, the CDR3 is TGTGCCAGCAAGTTACGCATCGGGGGGGACGAGCAGTACTTC. This translates into CASKLRIGGDEQYF.

V usage is TRBV5-4 and J usage is TRBJ2-5; D might be TRBD1 (6 bases). Trimming took off 1 base at V and 0 bases at J, with 7 bases between the two ends. This CDR3 has 14 amino acids. Germline V gene data show CDR1 as SGHNT and CDR2 as YYREEE (reference sequence). In DNA form, the CDR3 reads TGTGCCAGCAGCTTGCAGGGGCACCAAGAGACCCAGTACTTC. Its protein is CASSLQGHQETQYF.

V is TRBV11-3 and J is TRBJ2-7; 10 nucleotides match TRBD1. After removal of 5 bases from V and 7 bases from J, the junction contained 5 bases not matched to a gene. CDR3 length: 13 amino acids. CDR1 SGHNT and CDR2 YENEEA come from the germline V gene. This CDR3 is CASSRQGAEEQYF. CDR3 nucleotides: TGTGCCAGCAGCCGACAGGGGGCGGAGGAGCAGTACTTC. The full variable domain, completed using reference TRBV11-3 and TRBJ2-7, is EAGVVQSPRYKIIEKKQPVAFWCNPISGHNTLYWYLQNLGQGPELLIRYENEEAVDDSQLPKDRFSAERLKGVDSTLKIQPAELGDSAVYLCASSRQGAEEQYFGPGTRLTVT.

This sequence joins TRBV9 and TRBJ2-3; D gene uncertain. Trimming took off 0 bases at V and 4 bases at J, with 15 bases between the two ends. The length of the CDR3 is 16 residues. The germline V gene encodes CDR1 SGDLS and CDR2 YYNGEE. The CDR3 DNA reads TGTGCCAGCAGCGTAGCTACAGATTCGCCCTCAGATACGCAGTATTTT. Residues: CASSVATDSPSDTQYF.

The chain joins TRBV18 to TRBJ2-1; D gene uncertain. V gave up 0 bases and J gave up 8 bases, with 11 bases separating them. Looked up from germline, CDR1 is KGHSH and CDR2 is LQKENI. CDR3 length: 14 residues. The CDR3 coding sequence is TGTGCCAGCTCACCACCTTTAGCCGTGGATGAGCAGTTCTTC. Its protein product is CASSPPLAVDEQFF.

CDR3 DNA sequence: TGCGCCAGCAGCCAAGACGTGACATCAGAGATTCGAGGCTACACCTTC. Residues: CASSQDVTSEIRGYTF. This sequence joins TRBV4-1 and TRBJ1-2; D is unclear. V gave up 0 bases and J gave up 8 bases, with 19 bases separating them. The CDR3 totals 16 residues. Per germline, CDR1 MGHRA and CDR2 YSYEKL.

The rearrangement links TRBV9 to TRBJ2-2, with D hard to call. Germline CDR1 is SGDLS and CDR2 is YYNGEE. The CDR3 spans 14 residues. Trimming took off 5 bases at V and 5 bases at J, with 13 bases between the two ends. The CDR3 sequence is CASSATLETGELFF. The DNA for the CDR3 is TGTGCCAGCAGTGCCACTCTAGAGACCGGGGAGCTGTTTTTT.

The CDR3 loop reads CASSEPSGSTDTQYF. CDR3 nucleotides: TGTGCCAGCAGTGAACCTAGCGGAAGCACAGATACGCAGTATTTT. The chain has TRBV25-1 and TRBJ2-3; the match to TRBD2 covers 7 bases. The V gene's germline CDR1 is MGHDK and CDR2 SYGVNS. V dropped 2 bases and J dropped 0; count of bases not matched to a gene: 2. CDR3 size: 15 residues.

This chain joins TRBV5-4 and TRBJ2-1; a weak D match, TRBD2 (6 bases). V dropped 0 bases and J dropped 5 bases, with 21 bases sitting between them. CDR1 is SGHNT, CDR2 YYREEE, per germline (reference sequence). CDR3 length: 18 amino acids. The chain's CDR3 is CASSLGQGGGIINNEQFF. The CDR3 nucleotides read TGTGCCAGCAGCTTGGGGCAGGGAGGCGGGATCATTAACAATGAGCAGTTCTTC.